The sequence of this TCR beta chain was determined in a study of shared clonotypes between healthy human individuals. For this clone: Its antigen is not known.

Findings of the study overall: Richness estimates generally favored naive over memory subsets.

Trimming pared 4 bases from V and 2 bases from J, leaving 11 bases between. Germline CDR1 GTSNPN, CDR2 SVGIG (reference sequence). CDR3 length: 13 residues. Once extracted for a subset, genomic DNA was divided evenly among several immunoSEQ plates. Libraries were prepared by immunoSEQ multiplex PCR; TCRdb keeps only in-frame clonotypes and omits some of them. Among around 2,100,000 clones listed, about 95% were seen once. CD45RO-negative cells were positively selected for CCR7, leaving out terminally differentiated effector memory CD45RA+ cells. This sequence joins TRBV30 and TRBJ1-2; D might be TRBD1 (6 bases). Material for sequencing was naive CD8+ T cells sorted from blood. The receptor comes from a man in his late teens or twenties in good health. CDR3 region: CAWNVQGNYGYTF. CDR3 nucleotide sequence: TGTGCCTGGAATGTACAGGGAAACTATGGCTACACCTTC.